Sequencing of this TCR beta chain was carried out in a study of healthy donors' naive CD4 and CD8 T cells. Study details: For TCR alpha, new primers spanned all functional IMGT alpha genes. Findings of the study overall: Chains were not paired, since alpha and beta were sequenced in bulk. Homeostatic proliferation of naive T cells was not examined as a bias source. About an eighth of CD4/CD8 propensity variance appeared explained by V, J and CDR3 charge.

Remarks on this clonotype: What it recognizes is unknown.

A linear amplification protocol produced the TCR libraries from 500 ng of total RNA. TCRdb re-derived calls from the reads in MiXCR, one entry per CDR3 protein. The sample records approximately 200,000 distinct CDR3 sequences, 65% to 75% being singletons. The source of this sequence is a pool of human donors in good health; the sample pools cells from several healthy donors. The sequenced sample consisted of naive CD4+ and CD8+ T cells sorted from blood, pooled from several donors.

CDR3 residues: CASSYYWTGERASGYTF. CDR3 nucleotide sequence: TGTGCCAGCAGTTACTATTGGACAGGGGAGAGAGCGTCGGGCTACACCTTC. This chain joins TRBV6-5 and TRBJ1-2; TRBD1 matches 9 bases. Germline V gene sequence: CDR1 MNHEY, CDR2 SVGAGI. Germline trimming cut 1 base from V and 8 bases from J; bases unmatched to any gene: 14. CDR3 length: 17 residues.